The 21 T cell receptor beta chains in this list originate from one sample, sequenced in a study of technical replicates of blood from a few donors. Only in-frame clones appear in the TCRdb table, and some are missing; sequencing was by immunoSEQ multiplex PCR. The repertoire includes about 9,400 clones, around 91% of them detected once, and around 9.7% sits in the top ten. Sequenced input: PBMCs. These receptors came from a human donor in good health.

V usage is TRBV30 and J usage is TRBJ2-2, with D perhaps TRBD1 (6 bases). Germline loops: CDR1 GTSNPN, CDR2 SVGIG (reference sequence). The CDR3 covers 16 residues. The V gene lost 3 bases and the J gene lost 7 bases, with 21 bases spanning the gap. The CDR3 reads CAWRNIAGTMSGELFF. CDR3 DNA sequence: TGTGCCTGGAGAAATATAGCCGGGACAATGAGCGGGGAGCTGTTTTTT.

The rearrangement links TRBV25-1 to TRBJ2-3; 7 nucleotides line up with TRBD2. V trimming: 4 bases; J trimming: 4 bases; junction bases outside the gene matches: 8. The CDR3 has 15 residues. Per the germline V gene, CDR1 is MGHDK and CDR2 is SYGVNS. CDR3 nucleotides: TGTGCCAGCAGTGGGTCGGCGGGAGCTTCAGATACGCAGTATTTT. Translating gives CASSGSAGASDTQYF.

This chain links TRBV5-1 with TRBJ2-3; a possible D gene is TRBD2 (5 bases). This CDR3 contains 15 residues. Trimming removed 4 bases at V and 6 bases at J, with 18 bases between. Germline V gene sequence: CDR1 SGHRS, CDR2 YFSETQ. The CDR3 DNA reads TGCGCCAGCAGCCCGGCCCTAGCTACCTTCGATACGCAGTATTTT. Its protein is CASSPALATFDTQYF.

This rearrangement joins TRBV7-9 to TRBJ2-7; 9 positions agree with TRBD1. The germline gives CDR1 SEHNR, CDR2 FQNEAQ (reference sequence). The junction had 12 bases not matched to a gene; V was cut back by 6 bases and J by 6 bases. The CDR3 length is 15 residues. CDR3: CASSSAGTGLAEQYF. The CDR3 bases are TGTGCCAGCAGTTCTGCCGGGACAGGGCTCGCCGAGCAGTACTTC.

V is TRBV4-1 and J is TRBJ2-7; tentative D call: TRBD1 (5 bases). V was clipped by 1 base and J by 3 bases, with 16 bases between them. CDR3 length: 16 amino acids. Looked up from germline, CDR1 is MGHRA and CDR2 is YSYEKL. In DNA form, the CDR3 reads TGCGCCAGCAGCCAAGGAATGGCAGGGTTTGTCTACGAGCAGTACTTC. Translation: CASSQGMAGFVYEQYF.

The CDR3 here is CAWGADPYSNQPQHF. CDR3 DNA: TGTGCCTGGGGGGCAGACCCTTATAGCAATCAGCCCCAGCATTTT. The chain combines TRBV30 with TRBJ1-5; a possible D gene is TRBD1 (5 bases). Germline lookup yields CDR1 GTSNPN and CDR2 SVGIG (reference sequence). The CDR3 is 15 amino acids. V dropped 5 bases and J dropped 0 bases, with 14 bases sitting between them.

The chain combines TRBV9 with TRBJ2-2, with 14 nucleotides matching TRBD2. Germline values: CDR1 SGDLS, CDR2 YYNGEE. V shed 3 bases, J shed 1 base, and the junction held 5 bases outside the gene matches. This CDR3 has 18 amino acids. CDR3 in amino acids: CASSAGLAGVGNTGELFF. The CDR3 DNA follows: TGTGCCAGCAGCGCGGGACTAGCGGGAGTAGGGAACACCGGGGAGCTGTTTTTT.

The CDR3 spells CASILPRTYEQYF. The CDR3 DNA reads as TGTGCCAGCATCCTGCCCAGGACCTACGAGCAGTACTTC. The chain carries TRBV27 and TRBJ2-7; no firm D call. This CDR3 has 13 residues. The V gene lost 7 bases and the J gene lost 2 bases, with 12 bases spanning the gap. Germline CDR1 MNHEY, CDR2 SMNVEV (reference sequence).

This chain links TRBV7-9 with TRBJ1-3; TRBD1 matches 8 bases. This CDR3 contains 13 residues. CDR1 and CDR2 from the germline V gene are SEHNR and FQNEAQ (reference sequence). The V segment lost 1 base and the J segment 7 bases; nucleotides outside the gene matches: 0. CDR3 DNA sequence: TGTGCCAGCAGCTTAGGGACAGGGAACACCATATATTTT. This gives the protein CASSLGTGNTIYF.

This chain uses TRBV28 with TRBJ1-5; TRBD1 might be the D (5 bases). Germline loops: CDR1 MDHEN, CDR2 SYDVKM. This CDR3 comprises 13 residues. Between the trimmed V and J ends, which lost 6 bases and 5 bases, there was a span of 11 bases. The CDR3 loop is CASRLGGDQPQHF. DNA of the CDR3: TGTGCCAGCAGATTGGGAGGGGATCAGCCCCAGCATTTT.

The chain joins TRBV6-5 to TRBJ2-7; 13 bases fit TRBD2. The CDR3 is made up of 15 amino acids. Germline V gene data show CDR1 as MNHEY and CDR2 as SVGAGI. The junction had 3 bases not matched to a gene; V was cut back by 5 bases and J by 2 bases. The CDR3 region has the DNA TGTGCCAGCAGTCAAGGGACTAGCGGGACCTACGAGCAGTACTTC. Its protein product is CASSQGTSGTYEQYF.

The chain carries TRBV27 and TRBJ2-2; D is possibly TRBD1 (5 bases). The V end was cut by 4 bases, the J end by 2 bases, with 11 bases between. The CDR3 extends over 15 amino acids. Per germline, CDR1 MNHEY and CDR2 SMNVEV (reference sequence). CDR3 DNA sequence: TGTGCCAGCAGTTGGCAGGGCCGAAACACCGGGGAGCTGTTTTTT. It codes for CASSWQGRNTGELFF.

This clone was seen a handful of times. The CDR3 sequence is CASSATGTGVYEQYF. CDR3 nucleotide sequence: TGTGCCAGCAGTGCCACCGGGACAGGGGTATACGAGCAGTACTTC. J is TRBJ2-7 and V is TRBV2, with 10 bases fitting TRBD1. With V trimmed by 4 bases and J by 4 bases, 7 bases remained unmatched. From germline, CDR1 is SNHLY and CDR2 FYNNEI. This CDR3 comprises 15 residues.

The genes are TRBV5-6 and TRBJ2-7; a weak D match, TRBD2 (6 bases). Trimming took 3 bases from V and 7 from J, leaving 17 bases between them. The CDR3 totals 14 residues. CDR1 and CDR2 from the germline V gene are SGHDT and YYEEEE. CDR3 region: CASSWGEDRGEQYF. The DNA for the CDR3 is TGTGCCAGCAGCTGGGGGGAGGATCGGGGGGAGCAGTACTTC.

CDR3: CASSVGTAYEQYF. The CDR3 nucleotides are TGTGCCAGCAGCGTAGGGACAGCCTACGAGCAGTACTTC. The chain has TRBV9 and TRBJ2-7, with D perhaps TRBD1 (6 bases). V was clipped by 0 bases and J by 2 bases, with 6 bases between them. The CDR3 is made up of 13 amino acids. Per germline, CDR1 SGDLS and CDR2 YYNGEE.

V gene TRBV5-1 combines with J gene TRBJ2-1, with TRBD2 as a possible D gene (6 bases). Germline V gene sequence: CDR1 SGHRS, CDR2 YFSETQ. This CDR3 is built from 14 residues. Trimming removed 0 bases from V and 6 bases from J, with 10 bases in between. DNA for the CDR3: TGCGCCAGCAGCTTGGGATCGGGGGTCAATGAGCAGTTCTTC. Its protein product is CASSLGSGVNEQFF.

The genes are TRBV10-3 and TRBJ2-3; D perhaps matches TRBD2 (6 bases). The CDR3 contains 15 residues. In germline, CDR1 is ENHRY, CDR2 SYGVKD. The V and J ends lost 3 bases and 2 bases respectively, with 12 bases between them. CDR3 loop: CAISDQRADTDTQYF. DNA of the CDR3: TGTGCCATCAGTGACCAGCGGGCAGACACAGATACGCAGTATTTT.

The chain has TRBV2 and TRBJ2-7, with 14 bases fitting TRBD2. J was trimmed by 2 bases and V by 4 bases; bases with no gene match: 1. The CDR3 sequence is 15 residues long. Germline CDR1 reads SNHLY; CDR2 reads FYNNEI. The CDR3 sequence is CASSGLAGGPYEQYF. The CDR3 DNA sequence: TGTGCCAGCAGTGGACTAGCGGGAGGGCCCTACGAGCAGTACTTC. Filled out from reference TRBV2 and TRBJ2-7, the complete variable domain reads EPEVTQTPSHQVTQMGQEVILRCVPISNHLYFYWYRQILGQKVEFLVSFYNNEISEKSEIFDDQFSVERPDGSNFTLKIRSTKLEDSAMYFCASSGLAGGPYEQYFGPGTRLTVT.

The rearrangement uses TRBV14 and TRBJ2-1; 7 bases fit TRBD1. Germline CDR1 is SGHDN and CDR2 is FVKESK. The CDR3 covers 17 residues. The V gene end was trimmed by 2 bases and the J gene end by 0 bases; junction bases not matched to a gene: 7. The CDR3 region is CASSQTPGQSSYNEQFF. CDR3 nucleotides: TGTGCCAGCAGCCAAACTCCGGGACAGAGCTCCTACAATGAGCAGTTCTTC.

Only one count was recorded for this clone. This chain links TRBV5-8 with TRBJ1-3; D gene uncertain. Germline V CDR1 and CDR2: SGHTS, YDEGEE. Trimming took 1 base from V and 0 from J, leaving 14 bases between them. CDR3 size: 17 residues. CDR3: CASSLLSGWSSGNTIYF. The CDR3 DNA follows: TGTGCCAGCAGCTTGCTCTCTGGCTGGAGCTCTGGAAACACCATATATTTT.

The V gene is TRBV2, the J gene TRBJ2-4, with TRBD1 matching over 9 bases. Germline trimming cut 8 bases from V and 8 bases from J; bases unmatched to any gene: 4. The V gene's germline CDR1 is SNHLY and CDR2 FYNNEI. This CDR3 spans 12 amino acids. The chain's CDR3 is CASAQGAYIQYF. CDR3 DNA: TGTGCCAGCGCACAGGGGGCATACATTCAGTACTTC.